This T cell receptor (beta chain) was observed in a study of persistence of HIV-infected CD4 T cells. The CDR3 totals 18 residues. The libraries were made with immunoSEQ version 4 in survey mode. Some clones are missing from TCRdb's copy, which holds only in-frame ones; the method was immunoSEQ multiplex PCR. The table records approximately 12,000 clones, approximately 71% of them present only once. As to this clone: Its specificity is unknown.

Lysates of CMV-infected fibroblasts at 9.5 to 10 ug/mL stimulated these cells. Sorting selected CD4+ T cells upregulating both CD40 ligand and CD69. The sequence came from an adult man with HIV who was CMV-seropositive. This chain uses TRBV21-1 with TRBJ1-1; the DNA was not used to check the table's D call, TRBD1. TRBV21-1 constitutes a pseudogene. The material was CD4+ T cells sorted from PBMCs after approximately 19-hour stimulation, obtained from a patient who received antiretroviral therapy. In nucleotides, the CDR3 is TGTGCCAGCAGCAAAGGATCGCGGGAAGGGGGCGGGATCACTGAAGCTTTCTTT. The encoded protein is CASSKGSREGGGITEAFF.